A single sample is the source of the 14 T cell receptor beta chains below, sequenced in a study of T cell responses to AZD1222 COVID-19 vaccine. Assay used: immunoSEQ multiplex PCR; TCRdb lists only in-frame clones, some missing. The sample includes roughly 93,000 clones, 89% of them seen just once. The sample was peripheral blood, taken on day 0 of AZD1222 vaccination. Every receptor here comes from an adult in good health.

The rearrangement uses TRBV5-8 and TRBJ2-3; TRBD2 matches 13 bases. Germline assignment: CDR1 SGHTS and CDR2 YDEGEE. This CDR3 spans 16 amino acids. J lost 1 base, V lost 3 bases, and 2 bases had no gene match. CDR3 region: CASSWGTSGGTDTQYF. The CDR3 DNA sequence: TGTGCCAGCAGCTGGGGGACTAGCGGGGGCACAGATACGCAGTATTTT.

CDR3 bases: TGTGCCAGCTCACCAAGGGCAGGGCGGGATAATTCACCCCTCCACTTT. Its translation is CASSPRAGRDNSPLHF. The chain carries TRBV18 and TRBJ1-6; maybe TRBD1 (5 bases). The germline gives CDR1 KGHSH, CDR2 LQKENI. This CDR3 is built from 16 residues. The V end was cut by 2 bases, the J end by 5 bases, with 13 bases between. The entire variable domain, with the rest obtained from reference TRBV18 and TRBJ1-6, is as follows: NAGVMQNPRHLVRRRGQEARLRCSPMKGHSHVYWYRQLPEEGLKFMVYLQKENIIDESGMPKERFSAEFPKEGPSILRIQQVVRGDSAAYFCASSPRAGRDNSPLHFGNGTRLTVT.

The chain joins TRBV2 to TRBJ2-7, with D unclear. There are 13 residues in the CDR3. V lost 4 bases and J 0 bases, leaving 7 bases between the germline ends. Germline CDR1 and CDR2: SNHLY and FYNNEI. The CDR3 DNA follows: TGTGCCAGCAGTGGACGGAGCTCCTACGAGCAGTACTTC. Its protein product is CASSGRSSYEQYF. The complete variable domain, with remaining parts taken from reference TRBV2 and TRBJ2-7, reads EPEVTQTPSHQVTQMGQEVILRCVPISNHLYFYWYRQILGQKVEFLVSFYNNEISEKSEIFDDQFSVERPDGSNFTLKIRSTKLEDSAMYFCASSGRSSYEQYFGPGTRLTVT.

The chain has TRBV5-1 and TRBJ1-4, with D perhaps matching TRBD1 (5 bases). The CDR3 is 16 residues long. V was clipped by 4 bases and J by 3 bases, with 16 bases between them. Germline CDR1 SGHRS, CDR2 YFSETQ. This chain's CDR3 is CASSPGRKLANEKLFF. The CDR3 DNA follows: TGCGCCAGCAGCCCGGGACGAAAGCTTGCTAATGAAAAACTGTTTTTT.

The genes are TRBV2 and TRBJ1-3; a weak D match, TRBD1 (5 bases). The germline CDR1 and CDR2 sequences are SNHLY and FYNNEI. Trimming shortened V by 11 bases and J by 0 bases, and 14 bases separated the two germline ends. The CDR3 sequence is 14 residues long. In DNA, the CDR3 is TGTGCCTTGGGACCCATGAGCTCTGGAAACACCATATATTTT. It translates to CALGPMSSGNTIYF.

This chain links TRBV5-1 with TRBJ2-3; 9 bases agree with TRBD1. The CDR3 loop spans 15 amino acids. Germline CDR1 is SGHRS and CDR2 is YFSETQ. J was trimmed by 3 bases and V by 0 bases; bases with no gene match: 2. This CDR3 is CASSLAGTGTDTQYF. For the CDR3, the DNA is TGCGCCAGCAGCTTGGCCGGGACAGGGACAGATACGCAGTATTTT. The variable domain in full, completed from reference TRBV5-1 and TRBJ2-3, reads KAGVTQTPRYLIKTRGQQVTLSCSPISGHRSVSWYQQTPGQGLQFLFEYFSETQRNKGNFPGRFSGRQFSNSRSEMNVSTLELGDSALYLCASSLAGTGTDTQYFGPGTRLTVL.

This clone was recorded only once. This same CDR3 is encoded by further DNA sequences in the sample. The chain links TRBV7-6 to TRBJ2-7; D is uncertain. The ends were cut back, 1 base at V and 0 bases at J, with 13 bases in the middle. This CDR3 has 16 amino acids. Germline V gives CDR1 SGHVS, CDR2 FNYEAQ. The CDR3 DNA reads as TGTGCCAGCAGCTTAGGCCCACCTGGCGGCTCCTACGAGCAGTACTTC. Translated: CASSLGPPGGSYEQYF.

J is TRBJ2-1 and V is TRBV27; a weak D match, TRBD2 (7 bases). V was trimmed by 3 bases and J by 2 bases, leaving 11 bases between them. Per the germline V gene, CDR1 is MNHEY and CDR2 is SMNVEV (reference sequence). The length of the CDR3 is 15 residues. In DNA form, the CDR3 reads TGTGCCAGCAGTTTGGGGGGGCCTACCTACAATGAGCAGTTCTTC. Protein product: CASSLGGPTYNEQFF.

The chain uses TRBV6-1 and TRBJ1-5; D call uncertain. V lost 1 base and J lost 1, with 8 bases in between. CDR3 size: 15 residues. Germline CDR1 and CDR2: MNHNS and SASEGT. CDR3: CASSEEGRSNQPQHF. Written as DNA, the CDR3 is TGTGCCAGCAGTGAAGAGGGTAGGAGCAATCAGCCCCAGCATTTT.

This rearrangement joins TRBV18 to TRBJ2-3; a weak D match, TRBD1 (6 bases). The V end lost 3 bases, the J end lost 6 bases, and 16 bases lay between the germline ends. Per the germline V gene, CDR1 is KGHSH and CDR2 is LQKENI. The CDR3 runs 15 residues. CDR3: CASSPPQGLGDTQYF. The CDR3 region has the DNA TGTGCCAGCTCACCCCCCCAGGGGCTAGGGGATACGCAGTATTTT.

CDR3 nucleotide sequence: TGTGCCAGCAGCTTGGCCCCGTCGCACTACGAGCAGTACTTC. Its translation: CASSLAPSHYEQYF. The chain links TRBV5-4 to TRBJ2-7; D is uncertain. The CDR3 is 14 residues long. With 0 bases removed from V and 3 bases from J, the gap between germline ends came to 10 bases. The germline gives CDR1 SGHNT, CDR2 YYREEE (reference sequence).

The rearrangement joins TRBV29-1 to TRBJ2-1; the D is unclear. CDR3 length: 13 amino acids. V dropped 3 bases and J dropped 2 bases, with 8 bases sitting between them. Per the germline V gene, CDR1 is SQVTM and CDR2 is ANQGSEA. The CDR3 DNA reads TGCAGCGTTGATAACCTAGCCTACAATGAGCAGTTCTTC. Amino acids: CSVDNLAYNEQFF.

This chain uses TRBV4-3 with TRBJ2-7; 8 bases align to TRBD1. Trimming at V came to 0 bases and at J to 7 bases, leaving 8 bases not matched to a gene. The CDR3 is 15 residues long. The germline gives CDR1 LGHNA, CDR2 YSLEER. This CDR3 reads CASSQDRTGSREQYF. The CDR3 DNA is TGCGCCAGCAGCCAAGATCGGACAGGGTCTCGAGAGCAGTACTTC.

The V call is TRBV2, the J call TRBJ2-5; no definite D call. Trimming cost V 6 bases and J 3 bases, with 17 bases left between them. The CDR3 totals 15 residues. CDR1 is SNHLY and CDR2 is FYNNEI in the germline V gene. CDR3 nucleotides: TGTGCCAGCAGCCCCAACTCTCTCGCTGAAGAGACCCAGTACTTC. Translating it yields CASSPNSLAEETQYF.